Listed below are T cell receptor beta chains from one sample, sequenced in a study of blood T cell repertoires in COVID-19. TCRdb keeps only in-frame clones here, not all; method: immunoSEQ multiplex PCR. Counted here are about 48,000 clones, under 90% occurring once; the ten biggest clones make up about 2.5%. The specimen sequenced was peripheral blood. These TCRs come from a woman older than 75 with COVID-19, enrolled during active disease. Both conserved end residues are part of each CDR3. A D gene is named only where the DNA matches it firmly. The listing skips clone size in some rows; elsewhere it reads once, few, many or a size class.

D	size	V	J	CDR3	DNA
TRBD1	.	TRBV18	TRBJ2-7	CASSAGTGVSYEQYF	TGTGCCAGCTCAGCCGGGACAGGGGTGTCCTACGAGCAGTACTTC
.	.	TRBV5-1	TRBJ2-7	CASSHRDTQGEQYF	TGCGCCAGCAGCCACCGGGACACCCAGGGGGAGCAGTACTTC
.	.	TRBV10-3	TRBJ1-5	CAISESGISGQPQHF	TGTGCCATCAGTGAGTCGGGCATCTCGGGGCAGCCCCAGCATTTT
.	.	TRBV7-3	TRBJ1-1	CASSSRGGYMNTEAFF	TGTGCCAGCAGCTCCAGAGGGGGTTACATGAACACTGAAGCTTTCTTT
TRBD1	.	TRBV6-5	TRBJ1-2	CASSSGTGLYYGYTF	TGTGCCAGCAGTTCTGGGACAGGGCTCTACTATGGCTACACCTTC
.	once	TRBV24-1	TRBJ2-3	CATSVRGSDTQYF	TGTGCCACGTCCGTACGGGGGTCAGATACGCAGTATTTT
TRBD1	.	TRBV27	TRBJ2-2	CASKPDRVNTGELFF	TGTGCCAGCAAACCCGACAGGGTCAACACCGGGGAGCTGTTTTTT
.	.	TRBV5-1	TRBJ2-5	CASSWDFEETQYF	TGCGCCAGCAGTTGGGACTTTGAAGAGACCCAGTACTTC
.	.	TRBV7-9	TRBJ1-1	CASSYDQGQNTEAFF	TGTGCCAGCAGTTACGACCAGGGGCAGAACACTGAAGCTTTCTTT
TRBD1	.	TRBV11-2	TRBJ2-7	CASSATGTGAYEQYF	TGTGCCAGCAGCGCGACCGGGACAGGGGCCTACGAGCAGTACTTC
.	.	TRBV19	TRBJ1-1	CASSIRGAPTEAFF	TGTGCCAGTAGTATACGGGGGGCGCCCACTGAAGCTTTCTTT
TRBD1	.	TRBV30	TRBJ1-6	CAWRPPGQGSPLHF	TGTGCCTGGAGGCCCCCGGGACAGGGTTCACCCCTCCACTTT
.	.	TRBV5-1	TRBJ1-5	CASNTTGRQPQHF	TGCGCCAGCAACACGACAGGCAGACAGCCCCAGCATTTT
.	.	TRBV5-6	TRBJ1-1	CASSAGTLISGTEAFF	TGTGCCAGCAGCGCCGGGACTCTAATATCGGGCACTGAAGCTTTCTTT
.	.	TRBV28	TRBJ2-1	CASGTYNEQFF	TGTGCCAGCGGGACTTACAATGAGCAGTTCTTC
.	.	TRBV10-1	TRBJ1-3	CASSEEQDSRNTIYF	TGCGCCAGCAGTGAAGAACAGGATAGTCGAAACACCATATATTTT
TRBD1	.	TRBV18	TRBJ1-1	CASSYSSETGRAFF	TGTGCCAGCTCGTATTCGTCCGAGACAGGGAGAGCTTTCTTT
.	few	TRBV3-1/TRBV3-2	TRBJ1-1	CASSHQRQVQKGTEAFF	TGTGCCAGCAGCCACCAACGACAGGTCCAAAAGGGCACTGAAGCTTTCTTT
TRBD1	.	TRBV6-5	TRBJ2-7	CASSYQQGASYEQYF	TGTGCCAGCAGTTACCAACAGGGGGCGTCCTACGAGCAGTACTTC